This T cell receptor beta chain was found in a study of tumor-infiltrating lymphocytes in primary liver carcinoma. Study-wide background: The study reported T1-T3 N0M0 tumors spanning 4.2 to 10 cm. The study's findings and limits: For tumor-adjacent and tumor-blood pairs, overlap was less than that seen for tumor region pairs.

Comments on this clonotype: Its antigen remains unknown. Given the absence of the conserved phenylalanine or tryptophan at the CDR3 end, a read error is likely.

A primer matching the constant region was used to make TCR beta cDNA from 500 to 600 ng of total RNA. Modified slightly, ARM-PCR produced TCR beta libraries over three nested multiplex PCR rounds. Use of TRBV1-TRBV30 forward primers with a C-beta reverse primer characterized the first two PCR rounds, which lasted about 9 cycles each. TCRdb itself ran the multiplex PCR reads through MiXCR, one entry per CDR3 protein. The sample records approximately 340,000 distinct CDR3 sequences, less than 65% being singletons. CDR3 length equals 15 residues. The V gene's germline CDR1 is SGHAT and CDR2 FQNNGV. Trimming cost V 6 bases and J 7 bases; bases outside gene matches: 15. Unsorted whole blood supplied the blood RNA, and germline DNA was isolated too.

The chain employs TRBV11-2 and TRBJ2-7, with TRBD2 matching 7 bases. What was sequenced was peripheral blood. This TCR derives from a man aged 35 to 55 with primary liver carcinoma and hepatitis B virus infection. This chain's CDR3 is CASRRPGLTGLEQYI. Here the CDR3 DNA reads TGTGCCAGCAGGCGACCGGGACTAACGGGCCTTGAGCAGTACATC.